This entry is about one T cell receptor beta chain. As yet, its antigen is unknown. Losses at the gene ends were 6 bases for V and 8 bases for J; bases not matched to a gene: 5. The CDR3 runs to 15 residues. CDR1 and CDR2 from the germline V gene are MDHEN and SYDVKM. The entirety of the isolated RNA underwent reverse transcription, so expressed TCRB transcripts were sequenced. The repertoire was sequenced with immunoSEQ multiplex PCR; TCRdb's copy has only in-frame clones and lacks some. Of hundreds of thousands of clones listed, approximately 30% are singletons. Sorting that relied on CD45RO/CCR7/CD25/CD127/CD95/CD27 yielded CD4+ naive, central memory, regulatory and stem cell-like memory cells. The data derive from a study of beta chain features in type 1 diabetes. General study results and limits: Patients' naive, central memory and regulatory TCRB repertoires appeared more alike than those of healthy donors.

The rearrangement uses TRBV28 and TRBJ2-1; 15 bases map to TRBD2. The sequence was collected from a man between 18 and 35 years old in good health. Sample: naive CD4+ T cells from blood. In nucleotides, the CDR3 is TGTGCCAGCAGCACTCGGACTAGCGGGAGGGATGAGCAGTTCTTC. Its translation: CASSTRTSGRDEQFF. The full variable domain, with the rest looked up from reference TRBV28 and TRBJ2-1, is DVKVTQSSRYLVKRTGEKVFLECVQDMDHENMFWYRQDPGLGLRLIYFSYDVKMKEKGDIPEGYSVSREKKERFSLILESASTNQTSMYLCASSTRTSGRDEQFFGPGTRLTVL.